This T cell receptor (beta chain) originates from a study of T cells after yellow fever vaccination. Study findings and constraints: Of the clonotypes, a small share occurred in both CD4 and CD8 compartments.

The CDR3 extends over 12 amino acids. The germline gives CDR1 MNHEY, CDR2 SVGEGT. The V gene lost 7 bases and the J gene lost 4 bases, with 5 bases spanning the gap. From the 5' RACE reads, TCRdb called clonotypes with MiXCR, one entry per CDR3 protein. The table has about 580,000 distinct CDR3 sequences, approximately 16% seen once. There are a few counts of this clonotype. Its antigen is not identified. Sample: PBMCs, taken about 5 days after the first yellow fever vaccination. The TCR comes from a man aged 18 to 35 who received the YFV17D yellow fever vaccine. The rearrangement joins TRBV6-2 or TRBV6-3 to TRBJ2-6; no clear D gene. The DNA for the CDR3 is TGTGCCAGCACACCCGGGGCCAACGTCCTGACTTTC. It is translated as CASTPGANVLTF.